The 18 T cell receptor beta chains below all came from one sample that was sequenced in a study of OX40 agonist ivuxolimab in advanced cancers. The repertoire was sequenced with immunoSEQ multiplex PCR; TCRdb's copy has only in-frame clones and lacks some. Of under 40,000 clones listed, 81% are singletons. The sequenced sample was CD4+ or CD8+ T cells sorted from blood, obtained in a trial of the OX40 agonist ivuxolimab. Every receptor here comes from an adult with an advanced solid tumor such as melanoma, head and neck, liver or kidney cancer.

The chain links TRBV9 to TRBJ2-2, with 8 bases aligning to TRBD2. The CDR3 is 16 amino acids. Looked up from germline, CDR1 is SGDLS and CDR2 is YYNGEE. V trimming: 6 bases; J trimming: 0 bases; junction bases outside the gene matches: 7. The CDR3 here is CASNRGGLSNTGELFF. The CDR3 DNA sequence: TGTGCCAGCAACCGGGGGGGACTATCGAACACCGGGGAGCTGTTTTTT. The whole variable domain, filled in from reference TRBV9 and TRBJ2-2, reads DSGVTQTPKHLITATGQRVTLRCSPRSGDLSVYWYQQSLDQGLQFLIQYYNGEERAKGNILERFSAQQFPDLHSELNLSSLELGDSALYFCASNRGGLSNTGELFFGEGSRLTVL.

The rearrangement links TRBV11-2 to TRBJ1-4, with unresolved D. Trimming left V 1 base short and J 8 bases short, with 5 bases between. Germline CDR1 SGHAT, CDR2 FQNNGV. The CDR3 spans 12 residues. This CDR3 is CASSLVSEKLFF. The CDR3 DNA reads TGTGCCAGCAGCTTAGTTTCGGAAAAACTGTTTTTT.

This clone has a single count. V usage is TRBV7-8 and J usage is TRBJ2-2; maybe TRBD1 (6 bases). Trimming shortened V by 3 bases and J by 6 bases, and 20 bases separated the two germline ends. From germline, CDR1 is SGHVS and CDR2 FQNEAQ. The CDR3 is made up of 17 amino acids. The CDR3 DNA reads TGTGCCAGCAGCTTTACAGGGCCCCCTTTGGGGTCCGGGGAGCTGTTTTTT. This sequence encodes CASSFTGPPLGSGELFF.

The V call is TRBV11-2, the J call TRBJ2-7; 8 bases map to TRBD1. The V and J ends lost 3 bases and 4 bases, in that order; junction bases with no gene match: 8. Germline CDR1 and CDR2: SGHAT and FQNNGV. The CDR3 covers 15 residues. This chain's CDR3 is CASSLTGEGGYEQYF. In DNA form, the CDR3 reads TGTGCCAGCAGCTTGACAGGGGAAGGAGGGTACGAGCAGTACTTC. Full variable domain (rest looked up from reference TRBV11-2 and TRBJ2-7): EAGVAQSPRYKIIEKRQSVAFWCNPISGHATLYWYQQILGQGPKLLIQFQNNGVVDDSQLPKDRFSAERLKGVDSTLKIQPAKLEDSAVYLCASSLTGEGGYEQYFGPGTRLTVT.

The CDR3 bases are TGCGCCAGCAGCGCTAGCGGGGACAACAATGAGCAGTTCTTC. Its protein product is CASSASGDNNEQFF. The chain has TRBV10-1 and TRBJ2-1; 9 positions agree with TRBD2. The V gene's germline CDR1 is WNHNN and CDR2 SYGVQD (reference sequence). The CDR3 consists of 14 residues. V gave up 6 bases and J gave up 5 bases; unmatched junction bases: 5.

J is TRBJ2-3 and V is TRBV5-6; D ambiguous. V was pared by 3 bases and J by 13 bases, with 15 bases between. Germline V gives CDR1 SGHDT, CDR2 YYEEEE. This CDR3 spans 12 amino acids. The CDR3 DNA sequence: TGTGCCAGCAGCTCGGCGAGGTTTTCGAAGTATTTT. Translated: CASSSARFSKYF. The full variable domain, rest sourced from reference TRBV5-6 and TRBJ2-3, is DAGVTQSPTHLIKTRGQQVTLRCSPKSGHDTVSWYQQALGQGPQFIFQYYEEEERQRGNFPDRFSGHQFPNYSSELNVNALLLGDSALYLCASSSARFSKYFGPGTRLTVL.

The chain joins TRBV4-3 to TRBJ2-7; TRBD1 matches 7 bases. V trimming: 4 bases; J trimming: 2 bases; junction bases outside the gene matches: 14. The CDR3 has 17 residues. The V gene's germline CDR1 is LGHNA and CDR2 YSLEER. CDR3 region: CASSLFPSTGAPYEQYF. The DNA of the CDR3 is TGCGCCAGCAGCCTCTTTCCCTCCACAGGGGCCCCCTACGAGCAGTACTTC.

The gene calls are TRBV5-1 and TRBJ2-3; maybe TRBD2 (5 bases). This CDR3 is 13 amino acids long. Trimming shortened V by 2 bases and J by 4 bases, and 8 bases separated the two germline ends. CDR1 and CDR2 (germline): SGHRS, YFSETQ. This CDR3 is CASSFAGADTQYF. DNA of the CDR3: TGCGCCAGCAGCTTCGCGGGCGCAGATACGCAGTATTTT.

This clone has only one observation. The sample has other DNA sequences that encode this CDR3 too. The chain carries TRBV4-3 and TRBJ2-2; 8 nucleotides match TRBD2. Germline trimming cut 1 base from V and 5 bases from J; bases unmatched to any gene: 3. Looked up from germline, CDR1 is LGHNA and CDR2 is YSLEER. This CDR3 is built from 15 residues. In DNA form, the CDR3 reads TGCGCCAGCAGCCAAGGTCCGGGAGGGACCGGGGAGCTGTTTTTT. As protein: CASSQGPGGTGELFF.

In regard to this clone: One end of the junction is discordant with germline, which a read error may explain. CDR3 loop: CASRPGTANTEAFF. In nucleotides, the CDR3 is TGCGCCAGCAGACCAGGGACAGCCAACACTGAAGCTTTCTTT. J is TRBJ1-1 and V is TRBV10-3; 7 bases are shared with TRBD1. The CDR3 contains 14 residues. The germline CDR1 and CDR2 sequences are ENHRY and SYGVKD.

The sample holds one count of this clone. The chain couples TRBV7-2 to TRBJ1-1; D not resolved. Germline V gene data show CDR1 as SGHTA and CDR2 as FQGNSA. Between the trimmed V and J ends, which lost 5 bases and 3 bases, there was a span of 16 bases. This CDR3 has 15 residues. In nucleotides, the CDR3 is TGTGCCAGCAGCCCAGAGCGGTTGAGGTACACTGAAGCTTTCTTT. Encoded protein: CASSPERLRYTEAFF.

The chain carries TRBV7-2 and TRBJ1-4, with D perhaps matching TRBD1 (6 bases). Trimming shortened V by 5 bases and J by 5 bases, and 12 bases separated the two germline ends. This CDR3 comprises 14 residues. Germline CDR1 SGHTA, CDR2 FQGNSA. This chain's CDR3 is CASSPDRYNEKLFF. CDR3 nucleotides: TGTGCCAGCAGCCCCGACAGGTACAATGAAAAACTGTTTTTT.

V is TRBV19 and J is TRBJ2-1; the match to TRBD1 covers 7 bases. Germline CDR1 and CDR2: LNHDA and SQIVND (reference sequence). V shed 3 bases and J 5 bases; nucleotides not matched to a gene: 1. The CDR3 is 13 amino acids. The chain's CDR3 is CASSMGQNNEQFF. As DNA, the CDR3 is TGTGCCAGTAGTATGGGACAGAACAATGAGCAGTTCTTC.

This clone was seen only once. V is TRBV5-4 and J is TRBJ2-7; tentatively, D is TRBD1 (6 bases). Germline V gives CDR1 SGHNT, CDR2 YYREEE (reference sequence). The CDR3 contains 16 residues. V dropped 4 bases and J dropped 5 bases, with 22 bases sitting between them. CDR3 nucleotide sequence: TGTGCCAGCAGCAGGGGGACGGTGCAGGGGAAAAACGAGCAGTACTTC. Translated, it gives CASSRGTVQGKNEQYF.

The chain combines TRBV7-9 with TRBJ1-1; D uncertain. The CDR3 has 17 residues. In germline, CDR1 is SEHNR, CDR2 FQNEAQ (reference sequence). V shed 4 bases and J shed 0 bases, with 18 bases lying between them. CDR3 residues: CASSSHNSWGLNTEAFF. In DNA form, the CDR3 reads TGTGCCAGCAGCTCACACAATAGTTGGGGATTGAACACTGAAGCTTTCTTT. Full variable domain (outside the CDR3, taken from reference TRBV7-9 and TRBJ1-1): DTGVSQNPRHKITKRGQNVTFRCDPISEHNRLYWYRQTLGQGPEFLTYFQNEAQLEKSRLLSDRFSAERPKGSFSTLEIQRTEQGDSAMYLCASSSHNSWGLNTEAFFGQGTRLTVV.

This chain uses TRBV6-5 with TRBJ1-2, with D maybe TRBD1 (6 bases). The CDR3 totals 14 residues. The ends were cut back, 6 bases at V and 2 bases at J, with 13 bases in the middle. CDR1 MNHEY and CDR2 SVGAGI come from the germline V gene. The chain's CDR3 is CASSYDRNNYGYTF. The DNA for the CDR3 is TGTGCCAGCAGCTACGACAGGAACAACTATGGCTACACCTTC.

The V gene is TRBV19, the J gene TRBJ2-1; no definite D call. Trimming pared 2 bases from V and 9 bases from J, leaving 11 bases between. Germline V gene sequence: CDR1 LNHDA, CDR2 SQIVND (reference sequence). The CDR3 has 13 amino acids. The CDR3 protein is CASSIMSAGEQFF. DNA of the CDR3: TGTGCCAGTAGTATAATGTCCGCTGGTGAGCAGTTCTTC.

The chain has TRBV5-5 and TRBJ1-5; D is undetermined. CDR3 length: 15 residues. Germline values: CDR1 SGHKS, CDR2 YYEKEE (reference sequence). Trimming pared 1 base from V and 1 base from J, leaving 9 bases between. CDR3 in DNA: TGTGCCAGCAGCTTGAACCTCCCGAGCAATCAGCCCCAGCATTTT. This sequence encodes CASSLNLPSNQPQHF.